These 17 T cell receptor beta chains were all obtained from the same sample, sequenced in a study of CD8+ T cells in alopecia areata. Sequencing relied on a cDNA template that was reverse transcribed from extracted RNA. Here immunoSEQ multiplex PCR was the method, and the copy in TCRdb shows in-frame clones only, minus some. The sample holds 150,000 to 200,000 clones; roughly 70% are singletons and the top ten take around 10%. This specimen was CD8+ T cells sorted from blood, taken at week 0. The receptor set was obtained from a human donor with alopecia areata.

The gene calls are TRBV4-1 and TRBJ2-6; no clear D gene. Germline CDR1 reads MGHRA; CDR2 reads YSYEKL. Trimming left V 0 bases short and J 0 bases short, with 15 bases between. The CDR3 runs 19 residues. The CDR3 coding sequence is TGCGCCAGCAGCCAAGAGAGGCTGCAGGAGAGCTCTGGGGCCAACGTCCTGACTTTC. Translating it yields CASSQERLQESSGANVLTF.

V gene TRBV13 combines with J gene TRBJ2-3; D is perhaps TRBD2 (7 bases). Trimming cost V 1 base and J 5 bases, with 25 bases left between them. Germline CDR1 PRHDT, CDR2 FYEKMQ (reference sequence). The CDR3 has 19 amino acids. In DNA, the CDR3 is TGTGCCAGCAGCTTAGCCGTACCGGACAGCGGGGACGCCGTAGATACGCAGTATTTT. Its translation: CASSLAVPDSGDAVDTQYF.

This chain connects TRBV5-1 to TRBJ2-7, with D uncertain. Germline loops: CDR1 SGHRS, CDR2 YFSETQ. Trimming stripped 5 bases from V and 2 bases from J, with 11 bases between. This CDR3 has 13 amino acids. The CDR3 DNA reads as TGCGCCAGCAGTCCTTCTGATCCCTACGAGCAGTACTTC. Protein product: CASSPSDPYEQYF. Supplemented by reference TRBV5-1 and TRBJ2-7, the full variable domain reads KAGVTQTPRYLIKTRGQQVTLSCSPISGHRSVSWYQQTPGQGLQFLFEYFSETQRNKGNFPGRFSGRQFSNSRSEMNVSTLELGDSALYLCASSPSDPYEQYFGPGTRLTVT.

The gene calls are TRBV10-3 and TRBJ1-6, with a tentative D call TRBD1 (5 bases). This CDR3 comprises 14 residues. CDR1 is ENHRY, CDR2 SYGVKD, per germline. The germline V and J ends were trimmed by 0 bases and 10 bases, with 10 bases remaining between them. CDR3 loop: CAISESAGLSPLHF. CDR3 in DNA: TGTGCCATCAGTGAGTCGGCAGGGTTGTCACCCCTCCACTTT.

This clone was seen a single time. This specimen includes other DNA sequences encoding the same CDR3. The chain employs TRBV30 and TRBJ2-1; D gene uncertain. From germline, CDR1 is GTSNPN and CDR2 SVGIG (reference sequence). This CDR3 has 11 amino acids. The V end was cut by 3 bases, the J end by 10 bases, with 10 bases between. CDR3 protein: CAWRVGYEQFF. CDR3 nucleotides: TGTGCCTGGAGGGTGGGTTACGAGCAGTTCTTC.

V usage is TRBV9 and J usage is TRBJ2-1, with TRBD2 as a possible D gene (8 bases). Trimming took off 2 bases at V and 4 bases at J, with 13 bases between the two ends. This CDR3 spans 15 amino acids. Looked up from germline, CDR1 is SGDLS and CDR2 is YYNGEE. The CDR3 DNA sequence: TGTGCCAGCAGCGTTAGCGGGACAGAGTACAATGAGCAGTTCTTC. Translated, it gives CASSVSGTEYNEQFF. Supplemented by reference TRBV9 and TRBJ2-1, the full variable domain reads DSGVTQTPKHLITATGQRVTLRCSPRSGDLSVYWYQQSLDQGLQFLIQYYNGEERAKGNILERFSAQQFPDLHSELNLSSLELGDSALYFCASSVSGTEYNEQFFGPGTRLTVL.

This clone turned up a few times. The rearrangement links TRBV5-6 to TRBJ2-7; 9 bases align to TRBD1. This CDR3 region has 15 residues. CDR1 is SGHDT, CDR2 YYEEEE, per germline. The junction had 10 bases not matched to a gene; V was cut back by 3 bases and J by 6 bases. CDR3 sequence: CASSSDGTGFAEQYF. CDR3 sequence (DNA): TGTGCCAGCAGCTCGGACGGGACAGGGTTCGCCGAGCAGTACTTC.

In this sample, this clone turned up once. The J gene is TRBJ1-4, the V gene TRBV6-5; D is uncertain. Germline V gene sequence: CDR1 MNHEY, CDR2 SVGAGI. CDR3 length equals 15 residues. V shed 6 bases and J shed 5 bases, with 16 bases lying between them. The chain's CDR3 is CASSNFGKENEKLFF. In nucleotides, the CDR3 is TGTGCCAGCAGCAATTTTGGGAAAGAAAATGAAAAACTGTTTTTT.

CDR3 nucleotide sequence: TGTGCCTGGAGTGTACACCCGGGGGGCACAGATACGCAGTATTTT. Its protein is CAWSVHPGGTDTQYF. The chain uses TRBV30 and TRBJ2-3, with a possible D match to TRBD2 (6 bases). Germline V CDR1 and CDR2: GTSNPN, SVGIG (reference sequence). V lost 0 bases to trimming and J lost 1 base, with 11 bases between them. The CDR3 length is 15 residues.

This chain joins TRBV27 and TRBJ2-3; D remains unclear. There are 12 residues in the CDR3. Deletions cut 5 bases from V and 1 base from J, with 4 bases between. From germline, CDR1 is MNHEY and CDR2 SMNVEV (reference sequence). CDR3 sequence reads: CASSPGTDTQYF. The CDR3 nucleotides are TGTGCCAGCAGTCCCGGCACAGATACGCAGTATTTT.

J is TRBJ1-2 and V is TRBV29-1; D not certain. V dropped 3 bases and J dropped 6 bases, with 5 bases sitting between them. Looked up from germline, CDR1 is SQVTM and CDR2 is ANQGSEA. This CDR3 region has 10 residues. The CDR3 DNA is TGCAGCGTTGAGGGCGATGGCTACACCTTC. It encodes CSVEGDGYTF. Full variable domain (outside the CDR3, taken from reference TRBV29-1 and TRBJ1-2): SAVISQKPSRDICQRGTSLTIQCQVDSQVTMMFWYRQQPGQSLTLIATANQGSEATYESGFVIDKFPISRPNLTFSTLTVSNMSPEDSSIYLCSVEGDGYTFGSGTRLTVV.

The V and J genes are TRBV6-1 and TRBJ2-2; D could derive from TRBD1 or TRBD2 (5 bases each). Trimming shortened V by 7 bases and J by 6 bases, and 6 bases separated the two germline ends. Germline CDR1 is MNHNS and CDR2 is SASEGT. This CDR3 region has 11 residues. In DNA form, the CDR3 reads TGTGCCAGCACGGGGCCCGGGGAGCTGTTTTTT. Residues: CASTGPGELFF.

The DNA for the CDR3 is TGTGCCAGCAGCGTCCAGGAAGGCCCCTACGAGCAGTACTTC. It codes for CASSVQEGPYEQYF. The chain recombines TRBV9 with TRBJ2-7, with unresolved D. Germline CDR1 is SGDLS and CDR2 is YYNGEE. The CDR3 is made up of 14 amino acids. Trimming took off 2 bases at V and 2 bases at J, with 11 bases between the two ends.

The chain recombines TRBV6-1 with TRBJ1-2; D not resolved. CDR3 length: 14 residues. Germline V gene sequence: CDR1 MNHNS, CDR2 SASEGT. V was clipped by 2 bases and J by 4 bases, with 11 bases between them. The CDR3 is CASSEIEDPYGYTF. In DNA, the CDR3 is TGTGCCAGCAGTGAAATAGAAGACCCCTATGGCTACACCTTC.

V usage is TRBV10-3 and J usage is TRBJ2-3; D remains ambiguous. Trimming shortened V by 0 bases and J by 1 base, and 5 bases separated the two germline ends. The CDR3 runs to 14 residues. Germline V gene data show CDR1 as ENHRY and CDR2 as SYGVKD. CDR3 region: CAISESSGTDTQYF. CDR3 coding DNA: TGTGCCATCAGTGAGTCGAGCGGCACAGATACGCAGTATTTT.

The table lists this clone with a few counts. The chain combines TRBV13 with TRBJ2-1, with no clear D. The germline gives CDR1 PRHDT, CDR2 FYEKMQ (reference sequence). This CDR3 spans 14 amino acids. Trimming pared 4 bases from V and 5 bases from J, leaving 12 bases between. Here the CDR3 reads CASSWSQGHNEQFF. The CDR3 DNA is TGTGCCAGCAGCTGGAGTCAAGGTCACAATGAGCAGTTCTTC.

CDR3 residues: CASWEGRGQGTQYF. The CDR3 region has the DNA TGTGCCAGCTGGGAAGGCAGGGGGCAGGGGACCCAGTACTTC. This rearrangement joins TRBV6-5 to TRBJ2-5; 8 nucleotides match TRBD1. CDR1 is MNHEY and CDR2 is SVGAGI in the germline V gene. The CDR3 sequence is 14 residues long. Germline trimming cut 8 bases from V and 7 bases from J; bases unmatched to any gene: 12.